This T cell receptor (beta chain) comes out of a study of T cell repertoires in cytomegalovirus infection. The CDR3 is 11 residues long. V lost 9 bases, J lost 5 bases, and 10 bases lay in between. CDR1 and CDR2 from the germline V gene are SNHLY and FYNNEI. Study-wide points: Across the ex vivo response, the dominant clonotypes were HLA-C-restricted CMV-specific TCR beta clonotypes.

To note about this clonotype: What it recognizes is unknown.

TCRdb reanalysed the reads using MiXCR and keeps one entry per CDR3 protein. The sample has fewer than 900,000 distinct CDR3 sequences, about 28% seen once. The TCR sequence derives from a human donor in good health (CMV status not recorded). Some clones in this sample may be carry-over from other donors' samples. Sequencing used cultured CD8+ T cells from PBMCs, obtained from culture after CMV antigen stimulation. This chain connects TRBV2 to TRBJ1-2, with D perhaps TRBD1 (5 bases). CDR3 protein: CARQDKYGYTF. In DNA form, the CDR3 reads TGTGCCAGGCAGGACAAATATGGCTACACCTTC.